This entry lists 26 T cell receptor beta chains sequenced from one sample in a study of CD4 T cells in relation to SARS-CoV-2 and coronaviruses. Before the COVID-19 pandemic, during about 2011-2019, CD4+ T cells were taken from unexposed donors. Some clones are missing from TCRdb's copy, which holds only in-frame ones; the method was immunoSEQ multiplex PCR. This sample has about 68,000 clones, with approximately 95% found just once. Sequenced sample: naive CD4+ T cells from PBMCs. The subset is: naive CD4+ T cells isolated by negative enrichment. These receptors were collected from a human donor in good health.

The rearrangement links TRBV7-6 to TRBJ2-7; 11 bases map to TRBD1. The CDR3 contains 15 residues. Trimming removed 1 base from V and 6 bases from J; junction bases left unmatched: 5. The germline V gene has CDR1 SGHVS and CDR2 FNYEAQ. The CDR3 reads CASSLGGTGGREQYF. CDR3 nucleotides: TGTGCCAGCAGCTTAGGCGGGACAGGGGGTCGCGAGCAGTACTTC.

This clone came up once. CDR3 DNA: TGTGCCAGCAGCTCCAGGCGGAGGGACTTTTACGAGCAGTACTTC. As protein: CASSSRRRDFYEQYF. The V call is TRBV7-2, the J call TRBJ2-7, with D tentatively TRBD2 (6 bases). The germline V gene has CDR1 SGHTA and CDR2 FQGNSA. With 4 bases removed from V and 4 bases from J, the gap between germline ends came to 17 bases. There are 15 residues in the CDR3.

The J gene is TRBJ1-5, the V gene TRBV5-1; D is ambiguous. The germline gives CDR1 SGHRS, CDR2 YFSETQ. The CDR3 extends over 14 amino acids. Between the trimmed V and J ends, which lost 4 bases and 2 bases, there was a span of 10 bases. The CDR3 spells CASSLNAGNQPQHF. The CDR3 bases are TGCGCCAGCAGCCTGAATGCAGGCAATCAGCCCCAGCATTTT.

This clone was observed a single time. The J gene is TRBJ2-1, the V gene TRBV5-1, with 14 bases matching TRBD2. V was clipped by 4 bases and J by 7 bases; unmatched bases: 4. The germline V gene encodes CDR1 SGHRS and CDR2 YFSETQ. CDR3 length equals 15 residues. The chain's CDR3 is CASSPGTSGSNEQFF. The CDR3 DNA follows: TGCGCCAGCAGCCCCGGGACTAGCGGGAGTAATGAGCAGTTCTTC.

The genes are TRBV3-1 (or the pseudogene TRBV3-2) and TRBJ2-5; D uncertain. V gave up 4 bases and J gave up 5 bases, with 14 bases separating them. Germline assignment: CDR1 LGHDT and CDR2 YNNKEL (reference sequence). This CDR3 comprises 14 residues. The chain's CDR3 is CASSRPGGRETQYF. Written as DNA, the CDR3 is TGTGCCAGCAGCCGGCCGGGCGGTAGGGAGACCCAGTACTTC.

The chain employs TRBV5-1 and TRBJ2-3, with TRBD2 matching over 7 bases. The CDR3 sequence is 15 residues long. The trim removed 1 base at V and 5 bases at J, leaving 7 bases unmatched. Germline lookup yields CDR1 SGHRS and CDR2 YFSETQ. CDR3 DNA: TGCGCCAGCAGCTTGAGAGCAGCGGGACTAGATACGCAGTATTTT. Translation: CASSLRAAGLDTQYF.

This chain links TRBV7-2 with TRBJ2-7; D is perhaps TRBD1 (7 bases). In germline, CDR1 is SGHTA, CDR2 FQGNSA. Deletions cut 1 base from V and 0 bases from J, with 19 bases between. The CDR3 totals 18 residues. The CDR3 DNA sequence: TGTGCCAGCAGCTTAGGGGGCCCTACAGGGGAGGTCTCCTACGAGCAGTACTTC. This gives the protein CASSLGGPTGEVSYEQYF.

V is TRBV27 and J is TRBJ1-3, with D uncertain. The CDR3 consists of 16 residues. CDR1 and CDR2 from the germline V gene are MNHEY and SMNVEV (reference sequence). V lost 6 bases to trimming and J lost 0 bases, with 15 bases between them. In DNA, the CDR3 is TGTGCCAGCAGAACGTCCTACGTAGGCTCTGGAAACACCATATATTTT. Amino acids: CASRTSYVGSGNTIYF.

The rearrangement uses TRBV10-3 and TRBJ1-5; TRBD1 might be the D (5 bases). There are 13 residues in the CDR3. The germline V gene has CDR1 ENHRY and CDR2 SYGVKD. V lost 2 bases, J lost 6 bases, and 8 bases lay in between. CDR3 sequence: CAISEAGIQPQHF. The CDR3 nucleotides are TGTGCCATCAGTGAGGCAGGGATTCAGCCCCAGCATTTT.

The chain employs TRBV7-9 and TRBJ2-3; 8 bases map to TRBD2. V was pared by 1 base and J by 5 bases, with 14 bases of the junction left unmatched. This CDR3 is built from 18 residues. Germline CDR1 and CDR2: SEHNR and FQNEAQ (reference sequence). The CDR3 nucleotides read TGTGCCAGCAGCTTAGAACCGGGACTAGAGGGTTCCGGAGATACGCAGTATTTT. It yields the protein CASSLEPGLEGSGDTQYF.

The CDR3, as DNA: TGCGCCAGCAGCTTGGTCGACGCCAAAGAGACCCAGTACTTC. It encodes CASSLVDAKETQYF. The chain has TRBV5-1 and TRBJ2-5; D not certain. CDR3 length: 14 amino acids. Germline V lookup: CDR1 SGHRS, CDR2 YFSETQ. The V end lost 0 bases, the J end lost 3 bases, and 9 bases lay between the germline ends.

The chain carries TRBV5-1 and TRBJ1-3, with D uncertain. V was trimmed by 0 bases and J by 1 base, leaving 5 bases between them. Looked up from germline, CDR1 is SGHRS and CDR2 is YFSETQ. The CDR3 is 14 residues long. The CDR3 DNA reads as TGCGCCAGCAGCTTGGCAGAGTCTGGAAACACCATATATTTT. Protein sequence: CASSLAESGNTIYF.

The chain joins TRBV28 to TRBJ2-1; D is unresolved. V shed 5 bases and J shed 9 bases, with 17 bases lying between them. There are 14 residues in the CDR3. CDR1 MDHEN and CDR2 SYDVKM come from the germline V gene. The CDR3: CASSIRPTGTEQFF. The DNA for the CDR3 is TGTGCCAGCAGTATCCGCCCAACGGGTACTGAGCAGTTCTTC. Full variable domain (rest looked up from reference TRBV28 and TRBJ2-1): DVKVTQSSRYLVKRTGEKVFLECVQDMDHENMFWYRQDPGLGLRLIYFSYDVKMKEKGDIPEGYSVSREKKERFSLILESASTNQTSMYLCASSIRPTGTEQFFGPGTRLTVL.

V is TRBV5-4 and J is TRBJ2-2; 10 nucleotides line up with TRBD2. V trimming: 2 bases; J trimming: 7 bases; junction bases outside the gene matches: 11. CDR1 is SGHNT, CDR2 YYREEE, per germline (reference sequence). The CDR3 has 17 residues. For the CDR3, the DNA is TGTGCCAGCAGCTTCGGACTAGCGGTCAGTGGGGTCGGGGAGCTGTTTTTT. Translation: CASSFGLAVSGVGELFF.

The chain uses TRBV7-9 and TRBJ2-3; D unresolved. CDR1 is SEHNR, CDR2 FQNEAQ, per germline (reference sequence). V was cut by 5 bases and J by 0 bases, with 12 bases left in between. The CDR3 totals 15 residues. CDR3 loop: CASSRSSASTDTQYF. CDR3 sequence (DNA): TGTGCCAGCAGCCGCTCCAGCGCGAGCACAGATACGCAGTATTTT.

The chain uses TRBV28 and TRBJ2-7; D may match TRBD1 or TRBD2 (5 bases each). Trimming removed 6 bases at V and 2 bases at J, with 17 bases between. The CDR3 runs 15 residues. Germline V gives CDR1 MDHEN, CDR2 SYDVKM. CDR3: CASRPEGRLPYEQYF. CDR3 sequence (DNA): TGTGCCAGCAGGCCCGAGGGACGCCTCCCCTACGAGCAGTACTTC.

The chain is built from TRBV15 and TRBJ2-7, with 7 nucleotides matching TRBD1. J lost 6 bases, V lost 1 base, and 9 bases had no gene match. This CDR3 comprises 15 residues. CDR1 is LNHNV, CDR2 YYDKDF, per germline (reference sequence). In DNA form, the CDR3 reads TGTGCCACCAGCAGAGGTTACGGGACAGCTTCCGAGCAGTACTTC. Its protein is CATSRGYGTASEQYF. Full variable domain (rest looked up from reference TRBV15 and TRBJ2-7): DAMVIQNPRYQVTQFGKPVTLSCSQTLNHNVMYWYQQKSSQAPKLLFHYYDKDFNNEADTPDNFQSRRPNTSFCFLDIRSPGLGDTAMYLCATSRGYGTASEQYFGPGTRLTVT.

This chain links TRBV30 with TRBJ2-3; TRBD2 matches at 8 bases. The V gene end was trimmed by 5 bases and the J gene end by 0 bases; junction bases not matched to a gene: 4. CDR1 and CDR2 from the germline V gene are GTSNPN and SVGIG (reference sequence). The CDR3 loop spans 14 amino acids. CDR3 nucleotide sequence: TGTGCCTGGGAGCGGGGGCCCAGCACAGATACGCAGTATTTT. It codes for CAWERGPSTDTQYF.

The chain uses TRBV5-6 and TRBJ2-4; D is unclear. Germline V CDR1 and CDR2: SGHDT, YYEEEE. The CDR3 contains 14 residues. Trimming took 1 base from V and 7 from J, leaving 12 bases between them. For the CDR3, the DNA is TGTGCCAGCAGCTTGCGGCTAATGGGTAACATTCAGTACTTC. Encoded protein: CASSLRLMGNIQYF.

The genes are TRBV7-2 and TRBJ2-2, with D perhaps TRBD2 (6 bases). Germline V CDR1 and CDR2: SGHTA, FQGNSA. V shed 4 bases and J shed 0 bases, with 15 bases lying between them. This CDR3 comprises 17 residues. The CDR3 here is CASSSPAGRANTGELFF. In nucleotides, the CDR3 is TGTGCCAGCAGCTCCCCGGCGGGGCGCGCGAACACCGGGGAGCTGTTTTTT.

The rearrangement uses TRBV5-1 and TRBJ2-7; a possible D gene is TRBD2 (5 bases). Germline loops: CDR1 SGHRS, CDR2 YFSETQ. This CDR3 is 15 amino acids long. Trimming left V 3 bases short and J 1 base short, with 14 bases between. The CDR3 spells CASSSSPGVSYEQYF. The CDR3 DNA reads as TGCGCCAGCAGCTCGAGTCCCGGGGTATCCTACGAGCAGTACTTC.

This rearrangement joins TRBV28 to TRBJ2-1, with 10 nucleotides matching TRBD2. There are 15 residues in the CDR3. The V segment lost 7 bases and the J segment 12 bases; nucleotides outside the gene matches: 15. Per the germline V gene, CDR1 is MDHEN and CDR2 is SYDVKM. The CDR3 coding sequence is TGTGCCAGCACCCCCGCTGGGACTAGCGCCAGAGGGCAGTTCTTC. Translated: CASTPAGTSARGQFF.

J is TRBJ1-2 and V is TRBV6-6, with D perhaps matching TRBD1 (6 bases). From germline, CDR1 is MNHNY and CDR2 SVGAGI (reference sequence). Trimming left V 0 bases short and J 6 bases short, with 17 bases between. The CDR3 is made up of 16 amino acids. CDR3 DNA: TGTGCCAGCAGTTACTCGGGGGGGCGCTTCGACAATGGCTACACCTTC. It specifies CASSYSGGRFDNGYTF.

J is TRBJ1-2 and V is TRBV6-2 or TRBV6-3, with 10 positions matching TRBD1. Trimming removed 6 bases from V and 8 bases from J; junction bases left unmatched: 24. Germline assignment: CDR1 MNHEY and CDR2 SVGEGT. The CDR3 sequence is 19 residues long. This chain's CDR3 is CASSPFRSGTGATGLGYTF. Written as DNA, the CDR3 is TGTGCCAGCAGCCCATTTCGGTCCGGGACAGGGGCTACAGGATTAGGCTACACCTTC.

In the case of this clone: The identical CDR3 is also encoded by other nucleotide sequences in the sample. The genes are TRBV9 and TRBJ2-5; 7 bases are a match to TRBD1. Per germline, CDR1 SGDLS and CDR2 YYNGEE. The CDR3 has 14 amino acids. V dropped 0 bases and J dropped 1; count of bases not matched to a gene: 0. CDR3 bases: TGTGCCAGCAGCGTAGGACAGGGCCAAGAGACCCAGTACTTC. Translating it yields CASSVGQGQETQYF.

The chain carries TRBV10-3 and TRBJ2-3, with D tentatively TRBD2 (5 bases). The CDR3 is 17 amino acids. Per germline, CDR1 ENHRY and CDR2 SYGVKD. V dropped 0 bases and J dropped 6 bases, with 19 bases sitting between them. Here the CDR3 DNA reads TGTGCCATCAGTGAGTCGAAAGAATTCGGGATTCCGGATACGCAGTATTTT. This gives the protein CAISESKEFGIPDTQYF.